The 24 T cell receptor beta chains listed next were all sequenced from one sample in a study of T-cell reconstitution after alpha-beta-depleted transplantation in children. Molecular barcoding with unique molecular identifiers was used for the TCRbeta library. In TCRdb, the PCR reads were re-called with MiXCR into one record per CDR3 protein. The sample gives 170,000 or so distinct CDR3 sequences, less than 8% of which show up once; 3% is in the top ten. The sequencing used PBMCs from the stem cell graft donor, collected from the stem cell graft. The source is a human donor who donated a stem cell graft to a child with Wiskott-Aldrich syndrome.

About this clonotype: A much more abundant neighbour one base away suggests this may be a read error. The chain recombines TRBV6-2 or TRBV6-3 with TRBJ2-7; D perhaps matches TRBD2 (5 bases). This CDR3 has 15 amino acids. The V and J ends lost 2 bases and 1 base respectively, with 12 bases between them. The germline V gene has CDR1 MNHEY and CDR2 SVGEGT. The CDR3 sequence is CASSYTLGRSYEQYF. The CDR3 DNA is TGTGCCAGCAGTTACACCCTGGGGAGATCCTACGAGCAGTACTTC.

This clonotype showed up many times. The CDR3 nucleotides read TGCAGTGCTCCCGCGGTAGCGGGATTGTTTTTT. As protein: CSAPAVAGLFF. This sequence joins TRBV20-1 and TRBJ2-2; 8 positions match TRBD2. Unmatched junction bases numbered 8, after V lost 5 bases and J lost 15 bases. The CDR3 spans 11 residues. Germline CDR1 reads DFQATT; CDR2 reads SNEGSKA (reference sequence).

This clonotype was counted ten times or more. The rearrangement uses TRBV5-1 and TRBJ2-7; TRBD1 aligns across 9 bases. The CDR3 sequence is 15 residues long. V lost 0 bases, J lost 0 bases, and 1 base stayed unmatched. The germline V gene encodes CDR1 SGHRS and CDR2 YFSETQ. CDR3 bases: TGCGCCAGCAGCTTGGGGACAGGGGACTCCTACGAGCAGTACTTC. It yields the protein CASSLGTGDSYEQYF.

This clonotype was recorded a few times. J is TRBJ2-7 and V is TRBV11-2; D may be TRBD1 (7 bases). Trimming removed 5 bases from V and 4 bases from J, with 18 bases in between. Germline CDR1 reads SGHAT; CDR2 reads FQNNGV. This CDR3 region has 15 residues. The CDR3 sequence: CASSRLFRGRYEQYF. As DNA, the CDR3 is TGTGCCAGCAGCAGGCTGTTCAGGGGGAGGTACGAGCAGTACTTC.

At least ten counts were recorded for this clonotype. In DNA, the CDR3 is TGTGCCAGCAGCAAAAGGCCCCCCTTTGCTCTCTACGAGCAGTACTTC. It codes for CASSKRPPFALYEQYF. V gene TRBV21-1 combines with J gene TRBJ2-7; TRBD1, as called in the table, went unchecked against the DNA. TRBV21-1 is a documented pseudogene. CDR3 length: 16 residues.

This clonotype was counted at least ten times. Here the CDR3 DNA reads TGTGCCAGCAGACGCGGGGGAGAGCAGTTCTTC. This gives the protein CASRRGGEQFF. The chain joins TRBV6-5 to TRBJ2-1; 7 bases match TRBD2. J lost 10 bases, V lost 6 bases, and 3 bases had no gene match. Germline CDR1 and CDR2: MNHEY and SVGAGI. The CDR3 totals 11 residues.

This clonotype occurred many times. V is TRBV7-2 and J is TRBJ2-7; possible D gene TRBD1, 5 bases. The V end lost 1 base, the J end lost 2 bases, and 12 bases lay between the germline ends. The CDR3 contains 15 residues. CDR1 is SGHTA, CDR2 FQGNSA, per germline. As DNA, the CDR3 is TGTGCCAGCAGCTTAGTGGGGCCCGTCGCCTACGAGCAGTACTTC. Translated, it gives CASSLVGPVAYEQYF. Combining the CDR3 with reference TRBV7-2 and TRBJ2-7 gives the whole variable domain GAGVSQSPSNKVTEKGKDVELRCDPISGHTALYWYRQSLGQGLEFLIYFQGNSAPDKSGLPSDRFSAERTGGSVSTLTIQRTQQEDSAVYLCASSLVGPVAYEQYFGPGTRLTVT.

This clonotype appeared many times. V and J are TRBV5-1 and TRBJ1-5; tentative D call: TRBD1 (6 bases). Germline V gene lookup returns CDR1 SGHRS and CDR2 YFSETQ. The V end lost 0 bases, the J end lost 5 bases, and 12 bases lay between the germline ends. This CDR3 is built from 15 residues. The CDR3 reads CASSLGTGADQPQHF. The CDR3 DNA reads TGCGCCAGCAGCTTGGGCACGGGGGCAGATCAGCCCCAGCATTTT.

This clonotype was seen repeatedly, ten times or more. This chain joins TRBV28 and TRBJ1-2, with a tentative D call TRBD1 (5 bases). Looked up from germline, CDR1 is MDHEN and CDR2 is SYDVKM. V lost 6 bases, J lost 4 bases, and 12 bases lay in between. This CDR3 has 13 amino acids. The CDR3 protein is CASRTGGFYGYTF. The DNA of the CDR3 is TGTGCCAGCAGAACCGGGGGGTTCTATGGCTACACCTTC.

The table lists this clonotype with many counts. V is TRBV20-1 and J is TRBJ1-6; a weak D match, TRBD1 (6 bases). The CDR3 length is 11 residues. Germline assignment: CDR1 DFQATT and CDR2 SNEGSKA (reference sequence). The V end lost 8 bases, the J end lost 9 bases, and 11 bases lay between the germline ends. The CDR3 region has the DNA TGCAGTACAGGGTCTAGTTCACCCCTCCACTTT. Encoded protein: CSTGSSSPLHF.

The table lists this clonotype with many counts. The CDR3 is CATSDPGTHGNEQFF. The CDR3 DNA follows: TGTGCCACCAGTGATCCCGGGACTCACGGGAATGAGCAGTTCTTC. The chain combines TRBV24-1 with TRBJ2-1; a weak D match, TRBD2 (6 bases). Germline CDR1 KGHDR, CDR2 SFDVKD. V was pared by 3 bases and J by 7 bases, with 15 bases between. The CDR3 sequence is 15 residues long.

This clonotype was observed many times. This rearrangement joins TRBV30 to TRBJ2-7, with TRBD2 matching 7 bases. The CDR3 totals 15 residues. Germline V lookup: CDR1 GTSNPN, CDR2 SVGIG (reference sequence). Germline trimming cut 5 bases from V and 1 base from J; bases unmatched to any gene: 11. For the CDR3, the DNA is TGTGCCTGGTATGCTGGCGGGGGTGAGTCCTACGAGCAGTACTTC. It yields the protein CAWYAGGGESYEQYF.

In its sample, this clonotype was seen many times. The chain carries TRBV21-1 and TRBJ1-1. TRBV21-1 is marked as a pseudogene. This CDR3 is built from 18 residues. In nucleotides, the CDR3 is TGTGCCAGCAGCAAAATTCAACCACTTACTCCCTTGAACACTGAAGCTTTCTTT. Translation: CASSKIQPLTPLNTEAFF.

In this sample, this clonotype turned up many times. The V gene is TRBV20-1, the J gene TRBJ2-1, with D uncertain. The CDR3 is made up of 14 amino acids. Per germline, CDR1 DFQATT and CDR2 SNEGSKA (reference sequence). V dropped 6 bases and J dropped 0 bases, with 12 bases sitting between them. The CDR3: CSASDWSSYNEQFF. The CDR3 DNA follows: TGCAGTGCATCCGACTGGAGCTCCTACAATGAGCAGTTCTTC.

Many counts were recorded for this clonotype. The gene calls are TRBV6-1 and TRBJ2-2; D perhaps matches TRBD1 (5 bases). Germline CDR1 reads MNHNS; CDR2 reads SASEGT. V was clipped by 7 bases and J by 3 bases, with 18 bases between them. The CDR3 is 16 amino acids. In nucleotides, the CDR3 is TGTGCCAGCACCCGAAGCAGACAGTCTTACACCGGGGAGCTGTTTTTT. It codes for CASTRSRQSYTGELFF.

The sample holds many counts of this clonotype. DNA of the CDR3: TGTGCCAGCCGCAGAGTAGGGACGGAGAACTATGGCTACACCTTC. Residues: CASRRVGTENYGYTF. This sequence joins TRBV5-5 and TRBJ1-2; the D gene is possibly TRBD1 (5 bases). Trimming removed 7 bases at V and 2 bases at J, with 18 bases between. Germline CDR1 SGHKS, CDR2 YYEKEE (reference sequence). The CDR3 has 15 amino acids.

This chain uses TRBV3-1 with TRBJ2-1; a possible D gene is TRBD1 (6 bases). Per the germline V gene, CDR1 is LGHDT and CDR2 is YNNKEL (reference sequence). This CDR3 has 11 amino acids. V was clipped by 9 bases and J by 9 bases, with 12 bases between them. The DNA for the CDR3 is TGTGCCAGTTCTCAGGGGTTTGAGCAGTTCTTC. Protein sequence: CASSQGFEQFF.

The sample holds many counts of this clonotype. The genes are TRBV6-6 and TRBJ2-7; tentatively, D is TRBD1 (6 bases). V dropped 6 bases and J dropped 5 bases, with 8 bases sitting between them. CDR1 is MNHNY and CDR2 is SVGAGI in the germline V gene (reference sequence). CDR3 length equals 11 residues. The CDR3 coding sequence is TGTGCCAGCAGACAGGGCGACGAGCAGTACTTC. This translates into CASRQGDEQYF.

This clonotype has ten or more counts. The J gene is TRBJ1-2, the V gene TRBV7-9; D might be TRBD1 (6 bases). Germline CDR1 is SEHNR and CDR2 is FQNEAQ (reference sequence). Trimming took 5 bases from V and 8 from J, leaving 21 bases between them. The CDR3 runs to 15 residues. The CDR3 DNA sequence: TGTGCCAGCAGCCACACGACGGGGGGCGCTCTGGGCTACACCTTC. Protein: CASSHTTGGALGYTF.

The sample holds many counts of this clonotype. The V call is TRBV15, the J call TRBJ2-7, with D perhaps TRBD2 (6 bases). The CDR3 is made up of 16 amino acids. Germline V gene sequence: CDR1 LNHNV, CDR2 YYDKDF (reference sequence). V lost 0 bases, J lost 1 base, and 13 bases lay in between. The CDR3 loop is CATSRDGVGGSYEQYF. The DNA of the CDR3 is TGTGCCACCAGCAGAGATGGGGTCGGGGGTTCCTACGAGCAGTACTTC.

This clonotype has ten or more counts. The chain recombines TRBV5-6 with TRBJ2-7; D perhaps matches TRBD1 (6 bases). CDR3 length: 14 amino acids. V shed 3 bases and J shed 2 bases, with 12 bases lying between them. The V gene's germline CDR1 is SGHDT and CDR2 YYEEEE. The CDR3 is CASSSGWTAYEQYF. Written as DNA, the CDR3 is TGTGCCAGCAGCTCAGGTTGGACAGCCTACGAGCAGTACTTC.

Ten or more counts support this clonotype. The chain uses TRBV29-1 and TRBJ2-6; D is undetermined. The CDR3 runs to 14 residues. Germline CDR1 and CDR2: SQVTM and ANQGSEA. V lost 3 bases, J lost 2 bases, and 8 bases lay in between. The CDR3 sequence: CSVDSGPGANVLTF. The CDR3 DNA reads as TGCAGCGTTGATTCGGGCCCTGGGGCCAACGTCCTGACTTTC.

This clonotype was counted ten times or more. CDR3 DNA: TGTGCCAGTAGTATAGGGACAGGGGCCTACAATGAGCAGTTCTTC. It codes for CASSIGTGAYNEQFF. The chain recombines TRBV19 with TRBJ2-1; 9 bases agree with TRBD1. The germline V gene encodes CDR1 LNHDA and CDR2 SQIVND (reference sequence). The CDR3 loop spans 15 amino acids. V trimming: 1 base; J trimming: 2 bases; junction bases outside the gene matches: 0.

This clonotype appeared many times. The V and J genes are TRBV7-8 and TRBJ2-7, with D unresolved. The ends were cut back, 8 bases at V and 0 bases at J, with 11 bases in the middle. Germline V gives CDR1 SGHVS, CDR2 FQNEAQ. The length of the CDR3 is 13 residues. CDR3 DNA: TGTGCCAGCGGGGATTACAGCTCCTACGAGCAGTACTTC. Amino acids: CASGDYSSYEQYF.